This T cell receptor beta chain is from a study of cytomegalovirus exposure and HLA in healthy donors. Trimming removed 3 bases from V and 3 bases from J; junction bases left unmatched: 6. The CDR3 contains 15 residues. CDR1 is MNHNS, CDR2 SASEGT, per germline. This clone was recorded a few times. The PCR ran on 60 Vbeta and 13 Jbeta primers. TCRdb keeps only in-frame clones here, not all; method: immunoSEQ multiplex PCR. The table records 150,000 to 200,000 clones, around three quarters of them present only once. The chain carries TRBV6-1 and TRBJ2-7; 9 bases line up with TRBD1. The sample was PBMCs. The clonotype comes from a woman aged 30 to 39 in good health and CMV-seronegative. The CDR3 is CASSDLTGGVYEQYF. The CDR3 nucleotides are TGTGCCAGCAGTGATTTGACAGGGGGGGTCTACGAGCAGTACTTC.